Here is one T cell receptor (beta chain) with its context. Germline V lookup: CDR1 MDHEN, CDR2 SYDVKM. The length of the CDR3 is 12 residues. V was shortened by 2 bases and J by 7 bases, with 9 bases between the two germline ends. Time point denoted: patch test 2, 6 weeks after DPC sensitization. As to treatment: therapeutic diphenylcyclopropenone sensitization with weekly scalp DPC. Non-pregnant alopecia patients aged 18 to 70, suitable for DPC therapy. TCRdb called the RACE reads again in MiXCR, with one record for every CDR3 protein. This sample has 35,000 to 45,000 distinct CDR3 sequences; 8.9% occur once, and the top ten carry 15%. This entry comes from a study of human T cells and chemical hapten exposure.

The chain links TRBV28 to TRBJ2-7; no clear D. Source: whole blood, taken in connection with sensitization to the hapten diphenylcyclopropenone (DPC). The receptor comes from a woman aged 40-49 years with alopecia areata. Some clones in this sample may be carry-over from other donors' samples. CDR3 residues: CASSLVVGEQYF. The CDR3 DNA reads as TGTGCCAGCAGTTTAGTTGTTGGAGAGCAGTACTTC. The full variable domain, completed using reference TRBV28 and TRBJ2-7, is DVKVTQSSRYLVKRTGEKVFLECVQDMDHENMFWYRQDPGLGLRLIYFSYDVKMKEKGDIPEGYSVSREKKERFSLILESASTNQTSMYLCASSLVVGEQYFGPGTRLTVT.